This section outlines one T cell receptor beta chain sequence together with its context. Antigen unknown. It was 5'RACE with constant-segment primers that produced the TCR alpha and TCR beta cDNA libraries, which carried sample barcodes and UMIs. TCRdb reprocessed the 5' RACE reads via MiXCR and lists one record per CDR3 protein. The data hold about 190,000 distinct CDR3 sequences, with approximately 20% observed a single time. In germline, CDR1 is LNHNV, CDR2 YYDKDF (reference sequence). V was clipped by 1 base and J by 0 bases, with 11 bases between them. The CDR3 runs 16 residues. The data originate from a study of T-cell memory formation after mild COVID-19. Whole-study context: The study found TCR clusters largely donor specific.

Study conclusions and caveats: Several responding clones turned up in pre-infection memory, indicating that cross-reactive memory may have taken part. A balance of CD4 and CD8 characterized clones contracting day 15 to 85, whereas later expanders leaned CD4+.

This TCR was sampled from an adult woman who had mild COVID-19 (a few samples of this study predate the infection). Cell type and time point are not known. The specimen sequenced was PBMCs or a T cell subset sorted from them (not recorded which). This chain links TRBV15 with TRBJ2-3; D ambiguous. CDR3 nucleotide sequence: TGTGCCACCAGCAGAGGCCTTTCCTTGAGCACAGATACGCAGTATTTT. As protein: CATSRGLSLSTDTQYF.